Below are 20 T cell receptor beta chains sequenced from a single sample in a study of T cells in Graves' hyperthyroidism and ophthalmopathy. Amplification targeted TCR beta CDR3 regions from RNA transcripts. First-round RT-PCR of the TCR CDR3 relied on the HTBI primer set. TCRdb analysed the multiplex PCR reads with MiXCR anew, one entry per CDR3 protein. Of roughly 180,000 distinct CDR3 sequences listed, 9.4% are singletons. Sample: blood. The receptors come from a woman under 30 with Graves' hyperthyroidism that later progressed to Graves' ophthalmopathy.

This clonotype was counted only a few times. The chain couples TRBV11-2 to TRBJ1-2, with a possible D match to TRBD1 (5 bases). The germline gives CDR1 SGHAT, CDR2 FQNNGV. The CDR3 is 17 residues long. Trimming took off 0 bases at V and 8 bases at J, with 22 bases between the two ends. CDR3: CASSLDPRPTGRGGYTF. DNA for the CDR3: TGTGCCAGCAGCTTAGACCCAAGGCCAACAGGACGAGGGGGCTACACCTTC.

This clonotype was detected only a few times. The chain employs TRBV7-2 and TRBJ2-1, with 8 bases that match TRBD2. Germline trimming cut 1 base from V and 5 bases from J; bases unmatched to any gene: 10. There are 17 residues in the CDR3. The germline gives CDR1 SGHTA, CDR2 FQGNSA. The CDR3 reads CASSLGFLLAVNNEQFF. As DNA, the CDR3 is TGTGCCAGCAGCTTAGGGTTCTTACTAGCGGTGAACAATGAGCAGTTCTTC.

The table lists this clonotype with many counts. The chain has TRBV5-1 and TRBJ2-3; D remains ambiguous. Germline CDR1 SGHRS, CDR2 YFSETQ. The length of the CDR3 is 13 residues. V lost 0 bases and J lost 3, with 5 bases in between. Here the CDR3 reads CASSLDMTDTQYF. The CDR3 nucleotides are TGCGCCAGCAGCTTGGACATGACAGATACGCAGTATTTT.

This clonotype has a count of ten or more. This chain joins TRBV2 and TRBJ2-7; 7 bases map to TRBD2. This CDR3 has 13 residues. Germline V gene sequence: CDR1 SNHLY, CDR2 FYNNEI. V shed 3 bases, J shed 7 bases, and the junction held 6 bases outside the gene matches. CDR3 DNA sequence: TGTGCCAGCAGTGAGGCTGGGGGGGGGGAGCAGTACTTC. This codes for CASSEAGGGEQYF.

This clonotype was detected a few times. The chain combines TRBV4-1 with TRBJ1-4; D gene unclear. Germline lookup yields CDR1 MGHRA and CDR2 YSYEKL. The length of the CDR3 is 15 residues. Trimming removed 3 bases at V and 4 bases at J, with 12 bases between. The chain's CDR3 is CASSQSQIGNEKLFF. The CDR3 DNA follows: TGCGCCAGCAGCCAGTCACAGATCGGTAATGAAAAACTGTTTTTT.

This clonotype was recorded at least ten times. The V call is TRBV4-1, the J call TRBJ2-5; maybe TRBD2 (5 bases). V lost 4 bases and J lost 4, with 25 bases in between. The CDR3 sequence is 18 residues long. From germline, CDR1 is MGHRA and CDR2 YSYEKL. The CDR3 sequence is CASSPEGRVRAVRETQYF. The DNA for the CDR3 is TGCGCCAGCAGCCCTGAGGGCCGGGTCCGAGCAGTTCGAGAGACCCAGTACTTC.

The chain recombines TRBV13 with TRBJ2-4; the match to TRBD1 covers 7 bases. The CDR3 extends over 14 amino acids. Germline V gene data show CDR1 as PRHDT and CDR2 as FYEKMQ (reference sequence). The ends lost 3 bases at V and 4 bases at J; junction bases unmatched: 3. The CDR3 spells CASSLRDRKNIQYF. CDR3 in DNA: TGTGCCAGCAGCTTGAGGGACAGAAAAAACATTCAGTACTTC.

CDR3 in DNA: TGTGCCAGTAGGACGAACGGACAGGGGGCCCCCTACGAGCAGTACTTC. Translated, it gives CASRTNGQGAPYEQYF. The chain employs TRBV19 and TRBJ2-7; TRBD1 agrees at 11 bases. J was trimmed by 2 bases and V by 6 bases; bases with no gene match: 9. The CDR3 is 16 residues long. Germline V gives CDR1 LNHDA, CDR2 SQIVND (reference sequence).

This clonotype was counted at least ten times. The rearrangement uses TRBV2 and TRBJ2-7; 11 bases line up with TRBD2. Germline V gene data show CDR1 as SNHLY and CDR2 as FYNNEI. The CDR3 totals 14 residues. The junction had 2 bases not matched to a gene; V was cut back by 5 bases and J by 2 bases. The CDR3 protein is CASSRLAGPYEQYF. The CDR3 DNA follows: TGTGCCAGCAGTAGACTAGCGGGACCCTACGAGCAGTACTTC.

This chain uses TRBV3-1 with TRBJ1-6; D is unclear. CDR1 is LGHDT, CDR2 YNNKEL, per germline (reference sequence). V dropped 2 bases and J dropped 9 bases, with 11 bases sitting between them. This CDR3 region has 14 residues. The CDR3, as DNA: TGTGCCAGCAGCCAAAACGGTTTTAGTTCACCCCTCCACTTT. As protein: CASSQNGFSSPLHF.

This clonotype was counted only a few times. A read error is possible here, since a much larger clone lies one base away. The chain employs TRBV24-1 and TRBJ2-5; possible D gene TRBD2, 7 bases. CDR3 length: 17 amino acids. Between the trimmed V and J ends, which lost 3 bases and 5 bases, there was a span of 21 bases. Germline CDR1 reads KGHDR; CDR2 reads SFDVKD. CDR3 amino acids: CATSDVSGRGALETQYF. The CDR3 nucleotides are TGTGCCACCAGTGATGTCTCGGGACGGGGGGCGCTGGAGACCCAGTACTTC.

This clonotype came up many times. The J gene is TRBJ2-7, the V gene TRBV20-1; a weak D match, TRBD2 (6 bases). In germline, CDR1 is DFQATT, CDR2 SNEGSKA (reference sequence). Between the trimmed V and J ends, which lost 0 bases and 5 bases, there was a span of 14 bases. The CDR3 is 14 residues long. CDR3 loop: CSARDYGRSHEQYF. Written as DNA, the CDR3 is TGCAGTGCTAGAGATTACGGGAGATCCCACGAGCAGTACTTC.

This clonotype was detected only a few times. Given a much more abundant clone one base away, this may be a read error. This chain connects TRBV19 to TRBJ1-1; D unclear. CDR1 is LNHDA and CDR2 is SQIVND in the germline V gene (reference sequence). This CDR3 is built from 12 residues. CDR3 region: CASSIAWTETFF. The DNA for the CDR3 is TGTGCCAGTAGTATAGCGTGGACTGAAACTTTCTTT.

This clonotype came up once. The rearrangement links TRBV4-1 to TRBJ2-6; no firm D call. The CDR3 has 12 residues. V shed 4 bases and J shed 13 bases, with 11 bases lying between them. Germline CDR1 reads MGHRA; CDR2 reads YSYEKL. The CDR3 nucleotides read TGCGCCAGCAGCCTTGGTGCCGGAGTCCTGACTTTC. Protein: CASSLGAGVLTF.

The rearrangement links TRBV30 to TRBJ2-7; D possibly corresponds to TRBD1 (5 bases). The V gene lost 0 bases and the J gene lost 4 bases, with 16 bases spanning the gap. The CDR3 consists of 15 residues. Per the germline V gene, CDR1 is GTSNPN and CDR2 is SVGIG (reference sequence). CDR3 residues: CAWSVPMTANYEQYF. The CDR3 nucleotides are TGTGCCTGGAGTGTACCGATGACAGCGAATTACGAGCAGTACTTC.

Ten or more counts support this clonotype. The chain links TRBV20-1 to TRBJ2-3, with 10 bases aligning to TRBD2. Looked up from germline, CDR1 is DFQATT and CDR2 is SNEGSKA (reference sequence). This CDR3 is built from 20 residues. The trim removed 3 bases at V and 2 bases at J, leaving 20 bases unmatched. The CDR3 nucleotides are TGCAGTGCTAGTATAGGACTAGCGGAAGTTCAGACAACCATCACAGATACGCAGTATTTT. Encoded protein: CSASIGLAEVQTTITDTQYF.

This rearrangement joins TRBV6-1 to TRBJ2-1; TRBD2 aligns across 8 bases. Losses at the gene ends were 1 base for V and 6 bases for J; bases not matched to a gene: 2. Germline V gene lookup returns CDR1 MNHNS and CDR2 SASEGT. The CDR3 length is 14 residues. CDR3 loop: CASSEGGLVNEQFF. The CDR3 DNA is TGTGCCAGCAGTGAAGGGGGACTAGTCAATGAGCAGTTCTTC.

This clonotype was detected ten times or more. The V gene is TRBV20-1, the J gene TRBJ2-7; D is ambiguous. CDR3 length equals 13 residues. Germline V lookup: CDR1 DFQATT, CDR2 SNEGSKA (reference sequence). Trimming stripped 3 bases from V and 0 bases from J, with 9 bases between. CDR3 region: CSASDISSYEQYF. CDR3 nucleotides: TGCAGTGCTAGTGACATTTCCTCCTACGAGCAGTACTTC.

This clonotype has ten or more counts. The CDR3 DNA follows: TGTGCCAGCAGCGTAGATCTGCTCTACAATGAGCAGTTCTTC. Translated, it gives CASSVDLLYNEQFF. The chain uses TRBV9 and TRBJ2-1; no firm D call. The V and J ends lost 0 bases and 3 bases respectively, with 7 bases between them. The germline V gene has CDR1 SGDLS and CDR2 YYNGEE. The CDR3 totals 14 residues.

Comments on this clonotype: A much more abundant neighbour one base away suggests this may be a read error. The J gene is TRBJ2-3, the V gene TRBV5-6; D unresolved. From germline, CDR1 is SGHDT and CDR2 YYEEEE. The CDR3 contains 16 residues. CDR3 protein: CAGSVGPPIDTDTQYF. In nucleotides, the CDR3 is TGTGCCGGCAGCGTCGGGCCACCGATCGACACAGATACGCAGTATTTT.